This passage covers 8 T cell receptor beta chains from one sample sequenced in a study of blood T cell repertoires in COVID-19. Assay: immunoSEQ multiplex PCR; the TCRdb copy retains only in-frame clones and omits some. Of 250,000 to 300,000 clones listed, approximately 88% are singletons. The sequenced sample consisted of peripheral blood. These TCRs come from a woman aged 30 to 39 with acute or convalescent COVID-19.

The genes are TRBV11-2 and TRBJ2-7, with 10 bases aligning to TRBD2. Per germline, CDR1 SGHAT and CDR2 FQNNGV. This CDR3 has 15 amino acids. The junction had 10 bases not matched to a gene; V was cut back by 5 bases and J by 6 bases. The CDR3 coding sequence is TGTGCCAGCAGCCCGGGACTAGCGAACTTGGGCGAGCAGTACTTC. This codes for CASSPGLANLGEQYF.

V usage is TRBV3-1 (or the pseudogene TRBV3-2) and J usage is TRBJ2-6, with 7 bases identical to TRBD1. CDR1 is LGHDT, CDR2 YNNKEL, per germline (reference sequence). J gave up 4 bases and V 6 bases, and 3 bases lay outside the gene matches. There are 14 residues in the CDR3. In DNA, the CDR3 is TGTGCCAGCAGACCGGGACAGGGGGCCAACGTCCTGACTTTC. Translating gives CASRPGQGANVLTF.

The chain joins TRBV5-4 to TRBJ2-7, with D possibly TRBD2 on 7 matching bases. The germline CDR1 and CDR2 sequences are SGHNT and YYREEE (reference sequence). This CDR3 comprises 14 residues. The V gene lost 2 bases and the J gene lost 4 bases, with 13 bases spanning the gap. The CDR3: CASSFAGGRYEQYF. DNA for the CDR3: TGTGCCAGCAGCTTTGCCGGGGGGCGTTACGAGCAGTACTTC. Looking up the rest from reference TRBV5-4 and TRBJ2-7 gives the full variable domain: ETGVTQSPTHLIKTRGQQVTLRCSSQSGHNTVSWYQQALGQGPQFIFQYYREEENGRGNFPPRFSGLQFPNYSSELNVNALELDDSALYLCASSFAGGRYEQYFGPGTRLTVT.

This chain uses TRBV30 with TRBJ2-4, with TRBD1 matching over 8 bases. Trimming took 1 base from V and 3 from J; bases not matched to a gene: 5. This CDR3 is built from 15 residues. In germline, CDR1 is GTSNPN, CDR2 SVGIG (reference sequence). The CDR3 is CAWSGTGGHKNIQYF. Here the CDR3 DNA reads TGTGCCTGGAGTGGCACAGGGGGTCACAAAAACATTCAGTACTTC.

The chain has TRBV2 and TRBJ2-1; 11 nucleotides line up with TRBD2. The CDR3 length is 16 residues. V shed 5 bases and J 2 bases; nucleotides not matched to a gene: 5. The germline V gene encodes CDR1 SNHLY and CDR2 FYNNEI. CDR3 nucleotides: TGTGCCAGCAGTCCTAAGACTAGCGGGACCTACAATGAGCAGTTCTTC. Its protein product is CASSPKTSGTYNEQFF.

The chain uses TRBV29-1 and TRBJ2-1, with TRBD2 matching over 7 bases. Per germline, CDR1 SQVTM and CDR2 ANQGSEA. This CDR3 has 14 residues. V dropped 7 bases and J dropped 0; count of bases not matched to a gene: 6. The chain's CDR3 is CSATAGSSYNEQFF. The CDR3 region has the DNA TGCAGCGCCACAGCGGGGAGCTCCTACAATGAGCAGTTCTTC.

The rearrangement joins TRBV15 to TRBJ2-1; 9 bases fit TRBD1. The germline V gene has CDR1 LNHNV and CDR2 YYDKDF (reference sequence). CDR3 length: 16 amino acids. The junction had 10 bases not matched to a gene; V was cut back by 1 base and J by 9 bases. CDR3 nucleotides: TGTGCCACCAGCAGAGTTATCGGGGACAGGGTCTCTGAGCAGTTCTTC. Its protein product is CATSRVIGDRVSEQFF.

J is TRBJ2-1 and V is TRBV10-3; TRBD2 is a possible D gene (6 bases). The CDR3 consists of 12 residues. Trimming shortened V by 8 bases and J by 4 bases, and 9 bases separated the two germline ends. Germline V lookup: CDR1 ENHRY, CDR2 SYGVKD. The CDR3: CAIRGEYNEQFF. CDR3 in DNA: TGTGCCATCCGCGGGGAGTACAATGAGCAGTTCTTC.